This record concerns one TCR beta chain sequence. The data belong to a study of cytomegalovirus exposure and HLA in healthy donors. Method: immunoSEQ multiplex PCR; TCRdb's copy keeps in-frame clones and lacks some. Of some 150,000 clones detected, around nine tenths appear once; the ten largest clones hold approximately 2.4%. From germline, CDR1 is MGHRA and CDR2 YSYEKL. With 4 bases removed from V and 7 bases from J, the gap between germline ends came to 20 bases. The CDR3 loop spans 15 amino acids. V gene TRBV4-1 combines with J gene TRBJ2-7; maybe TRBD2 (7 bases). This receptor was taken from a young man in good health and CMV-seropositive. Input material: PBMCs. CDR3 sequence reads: CASSRQGTTPPEQYF. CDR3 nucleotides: TGCGCCAGCAGCCGGCAGGGGACTACTCCCCCGGAGCAGTACTTC.